Each of the 20 T cell receptor beta chains below was sequenced from the same sample in a study of T-cell memory formation after mild COVID-19. MiXCR, applied by TCRdb to the 5' RACE reads, yields one record per CDR3 protein. Altogether 250,000 to 350,000 distinct CDR3 sequences are present, 16% being singletons, with the ten largest covering approximately 23%. The sequenced material came from PBMCs or a T cell subset sorted from them (not recorded which). Receptors originate from a man aged 18 to 30 who had mild COVID-19 (a few samples of this study predate the infection). Cell type and time point are not known.

This clonotype has a handful of counts. The V gene is TRBV10-3, the J gene TRBJ2-5; unclear D gene. The germline CDR1 and CDR2 sequences are ENHRY and SYGVKD. Trimming left V 3 bases short and J 5 bases short, with 10 bases between. The CDR3 is 13 residues long. This CDR3 is CAISDVDLETQYF. CDR3 DNA sequence: TGTGCCATCAGTGATGTAGATTTGGAGACCCAGTACTTC.

This clonotype was observed a handful of times. This chain links TRBV9 with TRBJ2-5; 9 bases map to TRBD1. The CDR3 contains 13 residues. J gave up 4 bases and V 3 bases, and 1 base lay outside the gene matches. CDR1 and CDR2 from the germline V gene are SGDLS and YYNGEE. DNA for the CDR3: TGTGCCAGCAGCGAGGACAGGGGAGAGACCCAGTACTTC. Translation gives CASSEDRGETQYF.

This clonotype has only a few counts. This sequence joins TRBV7-9 and TRBJ2-5; weak D call: TRBD1 (6 bases). The CDR3 sequence is 15 residues long. The V gene's germline CDR1 is SEHNR and CDR2 FQNEAQ (reference sequence). Trimming removed 5 bases from V and 5 bases from J, with 18 bases in between. CDR3 sequence reads: CASSHRQGPGETQYF. The CDR3, as DNA: TGTGCCAGCAGCCACCGCCAGGGGCCCGGGGAGACCCAGTACTTC. The whole variable domain, remainder taken from reference TRBV7-9 and TRBJ2-5, is DTGVSQNPRHKITKRGQNVTFRCDPISEHNRLYWYRQTLGQGPEFLTYFQNEAQLEKSRLLSDRFSAERPKGSFSTLEIQRTEQGDSAMYLCASSHRQGPGETQYFGPGTRLLVL.

The chain uses TRBV5-1 and TRBJ2-7; TRBD2 aligns across 8 bases. The CDR3 sequence is 14 residues long. Germline V lookup: CDR1 SGHRS, CDR2 YFSETQ. Trimming removed 3 bases from V and 7 bases from J; junction bases left unmatched: 9. The CDR3 protein is CASSSYGGAWEQYF. CDR3 coding DNA: TGCGCCAGCAGCTCCTACGGGGGGGCCTGGGAGCAGTACTTC.

This chain connects TRBV7-6 to TRBJ1-6; TRBD1 matches at 9 bases. Germline CDR1 and CDR2: SGHVS and FNYEAQ. The CDR3 loop spans 15 amino acids. The V and J ends lost 2 bases and 7 bases, in that order; junction bases with no gene match: 3. CDR3 sequence reads: CASSLRDRDNSPLHF. The CDR3 DNA sequence: TGTGCCAGCAGCTTACGGGACAGGGACAATTCACCCCTCCACTTT.

The chain joins TRBV20-1 to TRBJ2-1, with 11 bases that match TRBD2. There are 15 residues in the CDR3. Germline loops: CDR1 DFQATT, CDR2 SNEGSKA (reference sequence). With 2 bases clipped from V and 10 bases from J, the junction kept 10 bases outside the gene matches. The CDR3 DNA sequence: TGCAGTGCTAGATCGCTAGCGGGGGGCGTGGGAGAGCAGTTCTTC. Translation gives CSARSLAGGVGEQFF.

This clonotype showed up many times. The chain carries TRBV7-8 and TRBJ2-3; D may match TRBD1 or TRBD2 (5 bases each). Germline CDR1 and CDR2: SGHVS and FQNEAQ. The CDR3 spans 15 residues. V dropped 7 bases and J dropped 2 bases, with 16 bases sitting between them. The chain's CDR3 is CASTVGTAYTDTQYF. The CDR3 DNA is TGTGCCAGCACCGTAGGGACGGCCTACACAGATACGCAGTATTTT.

This chain connects TRBV6-1 to TRBJ2-2; a possible D gene is TRBD2 (7 bases). This CDR3 has 15 amino acids. Trimming pared 7 bases from V and 5 bases from J, leaving 17 bases between. From germline, CDR1 is MNHNS and CDR2 SASEGT. CDR3 sequence (DNA): TGTGCCAGCACCAAGACGGGGGGCGGAACCGGGGAGCTGTTTTTT. This sequence encodes CASTKTGGGTGELFF.

This clonotype was counted between two and nine times. The chain carries TRBV9 and TRBJ1-3, with D hard to call. Trimming shortened V by 4 bases and J by 4 bases, and 12 bases separated the two germline ends. Looked up from germline, CDR1 is SGDLS and CDR2 is YYNGEE. The length of the CDR3 is 14 residues. In DNA form, the CDR3 reads TGTGCCAGCAGCCAACGGGGTGCGGGAAACACCATATATTTT. Its protein is CASSQRGAGNTIYF.

This clonotype has more than one count but fewer than ten. As DNA, the CDR3 is TGTGCCAGCTGTCAGGGGCCTATAGATACGCAGTATTTT. Protein product: CASCQGPIDTQYF. This chain links TRBV7-2 with TRBJ2-3, with D tentatively TRBD1 (6 bases). In germline, CDR1 is SGHTA, CDR2 FQGNSA. The CDR3 consists of 13 residues. V was shortened by 8 bases and J by 5 bases, with 14 bases between the two germline ends.

This clonotype was found a few times. The chain couples TRBV4-3 to TRBJ2-4; 10 bases map to TRBD1. Per germline, CDR1 LGHNA and CDR2 YSLEER. The CDR3 has 20 residues. Trimming took 3 bases from V and 0 from J; bases not matched to a gene: 14. The CDR3 sequence: CASSQETGGGVALAKNIQYF. In DNA form, the CDR3 reads TGCGCCAGCAGCCAGGAGACAGGGGGCGGAGTGGCTCTAGCCAAAAACATTCAGTACTTC.

A few counts support this clonotype. The rearrangement uses TRBV7-2 and TRBJ1-5; a possible D gene is TRBD1 (5 bases). CDR3 size: 13 residues. Germline V gene lookup returns CDR1 SGHTA and CDR2 FQGNSA. Trimming pared 8 bases from V and 4 bases from J, leaving 12 bases between. The CDR3 nucleotides are TGTGCCAGCCAGGGCAGGGTAAATCAGCCCCAGCATTTT. It yields the protein CASQGRVNQPQHF. Full variable domain (missing parts from reference TRBV7-2 and TRBJ1-5): GAGVSQSPSNKVTEKGKDVELRCDPISGHTALYWYRQSLGQGLEFLIYFQGNSAPDKSGLPSDRFSAERTGGSVSTLTIQRTQQEDSAVYLCASQGRVNQPQHFGDGTRLSIL.

The chain carries TRBV7-9 and TRBJ1-2; 7 positions agree with TRBD1. This CDR3 is built from 15 residues. In germline, CDR1 is SEHNR, CDR2 FQNEAQ (reference sequence). V lost 6 bases to trimming and J lost 4 bases; unmatched junction nucleotides: 11. CDR3 coding DNA: TGTGCCAGCAGTTTGACAGGGCCGTATGGCTATGGCTACACCTTC. It yields the protein CASSLTGPYGYGYTF.

The chain carries TRBV5-5 and TRBJ2-1, with D possibly matching TRBD1 (6 bases). CDR1 is SGHKS and CDR2 is YYEKEE in the germline V gene (reference sequence). V gave up 2 bases and J gave up 7 bases, with 16 bases separating them. The CDR3 loop spans 15 amino acids. In DNA, the CDR3 is TGTGCCAGCAGCTTTGGGCAGGGGACGAGGAATGAGCAGTTCTTC. Protein sequence: CASSFGQGTRNEQFF.

This clonotype was observed at least ten times. This sequence joins TRBV20-1 and TRBJ2-6, with D possibly TRBD1 on 5 matching bases. V lost 5 bases, J lost 0 bases, and 5 bases lay in between. Germline assignment: CDR1 DFQATT and CDR2 SNEGSKA (reference sequence). The CDR3 has 13 amino acids. CDR3 region: CSADSSGANVLTF. CDR3 coding DNA: TGCAGTGCTGACAGCTCTGGGGCCAACGTCCTGACTTTC.

This clonotype showed up just a few times. The CDR3 region has the DNA TGCGCCAGCAGCCAAGATGTAGGGGGAGAGGGAAATCAGCCCCAGCATTTT. It yields the protein CASSQDVGGEGNQPQHF. The rearrangement joins TRBV4-1 to TRBJ1-5, with D perhaps matching TRBD1 (6 bases). Germline CDR1 is MGHRA and CDR2 is YSYEKL. There are 17 residues in the CDR3. Trimming removed 0 bases at V and 4 bases at J, with 16 bases between.

In this sample, this clonotype turned up many times. The chain has TRBV5-1 and TRBJ2-1; D uncertain. This CDR3 spans 15 amino acids. The V end was cut by 3 bases, the J end by 1 base, with 11 bases between. Germline CDR1 reads SGHRS; CDR2 reads YFSETQ. CDR3 DNA: TGCGCCAGCAGCTCCGCACACCGGTCCTACAATGAGCAGTTCTTC. Translated: CASSSAHRSYNEQFF.

The chain carries TRBV6-1 and TRBJ1-4, with D possibly matching TRBD1 (5 bases). Per germline, CDR1 MNHNS and CDR2 SASEGT. CDR3 length: 16 amino acids. The ends were cut back, 2 bases at V and 7 bases at J, with 17 bases in the middle. Here the CDR3 DNA reads TGTGCCAGCAGTGAATCCGACAGTCTTACTTTTGAAAAACTGTTTTTT. It is translated as CASSESDSLTFEKLFF.

This clonotype was seen a few times. The V call is TRBV27, the J call TRBJ2-2, with D possibly being TRBD1 (5 bases). V shed 2 bases and J shed 4 bases, with 8 bases lying between them. Germline-derived CDR1 and CDR2 are MNHEY and SMNVEV (reference sequence). This CDR3 is 14 amino acids long. The CDR3 region is CASSLDSVTGELFF. The CDR3 region has the DNA TGTGCCAGCAGTTTAGACAGTGTCACCGGGGAGCTGTTTTTT.

This clonotype was seen a few times. V is TRBV7-8 and J is TRBJ2-5; possible D gene TRBD1, 6 bases. Per germline, CDR1 SGHVS and CDR2 FQNEAQ. This CDR3 has 14 residues. V was clipped by 3 bases and J by 2 bases, with 10 bases between them. In DNA form, the CDR3 reads TGTGCCAGCAGCTTTCGACAGGAGCAAGAGACCCAGTACTTC. Translating it yields CASSFRQEQETQYF.